Listed below are T cell receptor beta chains from one sample, sequenced in a study of T cells after yellow fever vaccination. In TCRdb, the 5' RACE reads were re-called with MiXCR into one record per CDR3 protein. The table shows 100,000 to 150,000 distinct CDR3 sequences, with more than 6.5% occurring only once. Sample: CD4+ T cells sorted from PBMCs, taken roughly 10 days after the first yellow fever vaccination. These receptors originate from a young man who received the YFV17D yellow fever vaccine. The CDR3 runs from the conserved cysteine through the conserved F or W. Clone size is not always given. Where it is, it says once, few, many or a class for expanded clones.

cdr3_length: 18
v_call: TRBV12-3/TRBV12-4
j_call: TRBJ2-3
clone_size: many
cdr3_aa: CASSLAGRAGGSTDTQYF

cdr3_length: 17
v_call: TRBV5-1
j_call: TRBJ2-1
clone_size: NA
cdr3_aa: CASSFFGGTGSGNEQFF

cdr3_length: 15
v_call: TRBV5-1
j_call: TRBJ2-3
clone_size: many
cdr3_aa: CASSGGRGEADTQYF

cdr3_length: 16
v_call: TRBV5-4
j_call: TRBJ1-6
clone_size: NA
cdr3_aa: CASSLDPAGGGSPLHF

cdr3_length: 15
v_call: TRBV18
j_call: TRBJ2-2
clone_size: many
cdr3_aa: CASSDGTRNTGELFF

cdr3_length: 18
v_call: TRBV6-5
j_call: TRBJ1-3
clone_size: many
cdr3_aa: CASSSGQGTVLSGNTIYF

cdr3_length: 14
v_call: TRBV18
j_call: TRBJ2-5
clone_size: many
cdr3_aa: CASSPLGSGETQYF

cdr3_length: 12
v_call: TRBV7-2
j_call: TRBJ1-1
clone_size: many
cdr3_aa: CASSLAPTEAFF

cdr3_length: 14
v_call: TRBV10-3
j_call: TRBJ2-3
clone_size: many
cdr3_aa: CAIRGLAGTDTQYF

cdr3_length: 14
v_call: TRBV5-1
j_call: TRBJ2-1
clone_size: many
cdr3_aa: CASSFQGGQDEQFF

cdr3_length: 17
v_call: TRBV5-1
j_call: TRBJ2-3
clone_size: many
cdr3_aa: CASSSRRGLASTDTQYF

cdr3_length: 14
v_call: TRBV13
j_call: TRBJ1-6
clone_size: many
cdr3_aa: CASSLGGVRSPLHF

cdr3_length: 16
v_call: TRBV18
j_call: TRBJ1-5
clone_size: many
cdr3_aa: CASSPSRVGSNQPQHF

cdr3_length: 14
v_call: TRBV6-4
j_call: TRBJ2-2
clone_size: many
cdr3_aa: CASSDRAAAGELFF

cdr3_length: 15
v_call: TRBV4-1
j_call: TRBJ2-3
clone_size: many
cdr3_aa: CASRRQGASTDTQYF

cdr3_length: 16
v_call: TRBV24-1
j_call: TRBJ2-3
clone_size: many
cdr3_aa: CATSDDNSGGTDTQYF

cdr3_length: 16
v_call: TRBV7-2
j_call: TRBJ2-1
clone_size: many
cdr3_aa: CASSLARGGLPNEQFF

cdr3_length: 14
v_call: TRBV5-4
j_call: TRBJ2-5
clone_size: NA
cdr3_aa: CASSLFSSQETQYF

cdr3_length: 13
v_call: TRBV7-8
j_call: TRBJ2-7
clone_size: NA
cdr3_aa: CASSPYSVVTLSF

cdr3_length: 13
v_call: TRBV12-3/TRBV12-4
j_call: TRBJ2-5
clone_size: many
cdr3_aa: CASSPRPEETQYF

cdr3_length: 11
v_call: TRBV20-1
j_call: TRBJ2-5
clone_size: many
cdr3_aa: CSARTPTAQYF

cdr3_length: 15
v_call: TRBV6-5
j_call: TRBJ2-3
clone_size: many
cdr3_aa: CASSYSRGASDTQYF

cdr3_length: 16
v_call: TRBV4-3
j_call: TRBJ1-1
clone_size: few
cdr3_aa: CASSQPPGDFRAEAFF

cdr3_length: 15
v_call: TRBV5-4
j_call: TRBJ2-3
clone_size: many
cdr3_aa: CASRPSGGASDTQYF

cdr3_length: 13
v_call: TRBV5-1
j_call: TRBJ2-5
clone_size: many
cdr3_aa: CASSVIGSETQYF

cdr3_length: 14
v_call: TRBV5-1
j_call: TRBJ1-5
clone_size: many
cdr3_aa: CASSLVDRAQPQHF

cdr3_length: 14
v_call: TRBV5-1
j_call: TRBJ1-6
clone_size: many
cdr3_aa: CASSEDRGLGPLHF

cdr3_length: 13
v_call: TRBV7-2
j_call: TRBJ1-4
clone_size: many
cdr3_aa: CASSGGWGEKLFF

cdr3_length: 14
v_call: TRBV7-2
j_call: TRBJ2-1
clone_size: many
cdr3_aa: CASSLGFTYNEQFF

cdr3_length: 16
v_call: TRBV4-1
j_call: TRBJ2-3
clone_size: many
cdr3_aa: CASSQDRGGRTDTQYF

cdr3_length: 15
v_call: TRBV5-1
j_call: TRBJ2-1
clone_size: many
cdr3_aa: CASSRELAGNNEQFF

cdr3_length: 14
v_call: TRBV7-3
j_call: TRBJ2-2
clone_size: many
cdr3_aa: CASSPGHSTGELFF

cdr3_length: 17
v_call: TRBV21-1
j_call: TRBJ1-6
clone_size: few
cdr3_aa: CASPGQGSPGPNSPLHF

cdr3_length: 14
v_call: TRBV7-2
j_call: TRBJ2-5
clone_size: many
cdr3_aa: CASSFNRGQETQYF

cdr3_length: 14
v_call: TRBV10-3
j_call: TRBJ2-3
clone_size: many
cdr3_aa: CAIGASGNTDTQYF

cdr3_length: 14
v_call: TRBV5-1
j_call: TRBJ2-5
clone_size: few
cdr3_aa: CASTTGQGRETQYF

cdr3_length: 14
v_call: TRBV7-2
j_call: TRBJ2-2
clone_size: many
cdr3_aa: CASSTSGGSGELFF

cdr3_length: 13
v_call: TRBV30
j_call: TRBJ1-2
clone_size: many
cdr3_aa: CAWSVPGLPGYTF

cdr3_length: 15
v_call: TRBV5-1
j_call: TRBJ2-4
clone_size: many
cdr3_aa: CASSLAAGGFGIQYF

cdr3_length: 15
v_call: TRBV4-1
j_call: TRBJ1-2
clone_size: many
cdr3_aa: CASSQDRGVGYGYTF

cdr3_length: 16
v_call: TRBV4-3
j_call: TRBJ1-2
clone_size: NA
cdr3_aa: CASSQDLWTVGDGYTF

cdr3_length: 16
v_call: TRBV7-2
j_call: TRBJ2-1
clone_size: many
cdr3_aa: CASSTSLAGGFREQFF

cdr3_length: 14
v_call: TRBV24-1
j_call: TRBJ1-2
clone_size: once
cdr3_aa: CATSAGGPTYGYTF

cdr3_length: 12
v_call: TRBV5-1
j_call: TRBJ2-7
clone_size: many
cdr3_aa: CASSASTYEQYF

cdr3_length: 15
v_call: TRBV20-1
j_call: TRBJ2-1
clone_size: many
cdr3_aa: CSAGGVRGVDNEQFF

cdr3_length: 13
v_call: TRBV12-3/TRBV12-4
j_call: TRBJ1-2
clone_size: NA
cdr3_aa: CASSLLWTGGYTF

cdr3_length: 12
v_call: TRBV5-4
j_call: TRBJ2-5
clone_size: few
cdr3_aa: CASSLLAKTQYF

cdr3_length: 13
v_call: TRBV11-2
j_call: TRBJ1-1
clone_size: many
cdr3_aa: CASSLSGQGEAFF